This T cell receptor (beta chain) was captured in a study of CD4+ T cells in melanoma. V lost 5 bases and J lost 2; bases outside the gene matches: 6. This CDR3 comprises 15 residues. The germline gives CDR1 MNHEY, CDR2 SMNVEV (reference sequence). Sequenced by immunoSEQ multiplex PCR; TCRdb stores in-frame clones only, minus some. The repertoire holds about 15,000 clones, with over 70% as singletons. Sequences were obtained from cells from a culture (not recorded whether cultured in vitro). The J gene is TRBJ1-3, the V gene TRBV27, with 7 bases aligning to TRBD1. This TCR derives from a human donor with melanoma. DNA of the CDR3: TGTGCCAGCAGTCAAAACAGGGGACCTGGAAACACCATATATTTT. Translated, it gives CASSQNRGPGNTIYF.